The next 10 T cell receptor beta chains were all read from a single sample in a study of PD-1 blockade in classical Hodgkin lymphoma. Profiled with immunoSEQ multiplex PCR; TCRdb holds only in-frame clones, not every one. Here the sample spans more than 10,000 clones, about nine tenths being singletons. As to time point: cycle 4 day 1 (C4D1), after five to seven weeks of nivolumab. Relapses following autologous stem cell transplantation were seen in all patients, with brentuximab vedotin exposure varying. By magnetic negative selection, CD4+ T cells were purified from thawed PBMCs. Sequencing used CD4+ T cells from blood, obtained before the fourth cycle of nivolumab. The receptor source for this set is a human donor with classical Hodgkin lymphoma.

V is TRBV27 and J is TRBJ2-5; D perhaps matches TRBD1 (6 bases). The CDR3 has 16 residues. The V gene's germline CDR1 is MNHEY and CDR2 SMNVEV (reference sequence). V shed 2 bases and J shed 7 bases, with 20 bases lying between them. Here the CDR3 DNA reads TGTGCCAGCAGTTTAGTCCGGTGGCAGGGGATGGGGACCCAGTACTTC. Amino acids: CASSLVRWQGMGTQYF.

The chain employs TRBV19 and TRBJ2-5; possibly TRBD1 for D (6 bases). V lost 2 bases and J 5 bases, leaving 12 bases between the germline ends. Germline CDR1 and CDR2: LNHDA and SQIVND (reference sequence). The CDR3 runs 14 residues. This CDR3 is CASSIRQGSETQYF. The CDR3 nucleotides are TGTGCCAGTAGTATACGGCAGGGGAGTGAGACCCAGTACTTC.

The chain couples TRBV5-8 to TRBJ1-2, with TRBD1 matching over 11 bases. Germline V CDR1 and CDR2: SGHTS, YDEGEE. V gave up 4 bases and J gave up 4 bases; unmatched junction bases: 6. The CDR3 length is 15 residues. Here the CDR3 DNA reads TGTGCCAGCAGCGCCAGGACAGGGGGCGTCTATGGCTACACCTTC. It encodes CASSARTGGVYGYTF.

CDR3 in amino acids: CASSRRGQGPYNEQFF. In DNA form, the CDR3 reads TGTGCCAGCAGCCGTAGGGGGCAGGGGCCCTACAATGAGCAGTTCTTC. V is TRBV5-4 and J is TRBJ2-1, with TRBD1 matching 7 bases. The CDR3 sequence is 16 residues long. Trimming removed 4 bases from V and 2 bases from J; junction bases left unmatched: 9. The germline V gene has CDR1 SGHNT and CDR2 YYREEE (reference sequence). The entire variable domain, with the rest obtained from reference TRBV5-4 and TRBJ2-1, is as follows: ETGVTQSPTHLIKTRGQQVTLRCSSQSGHNTVSWYQQALGQGPQFIFQYYREEENGRGNFPPRFSGLQFPNYSSELNVNALELDDSALYLCASSRRGQGPYNEQFFGPGTRLTVL.

This chain links TRBV28 with TRBJ2-1, with D possibly matching TRBD1 (5 bases). The V and J ends lost 5 bases and 9 bases respectively, with 20 bases between them. CDR1 is MDHEN, CDR2 SYDVKM, per germline. The CDR3 runs to 15 residues. The DNA of the CDR3 is TGTGCCAGCAGTCCCATTGGACACGGGTATGGTGAGCAGTTCTTC. It encodes CASSPIGHGYGEQFF. Based on the CDR3 plus reference TRBV28 and TRBJ2-1, the full variable domain is DVKVTQSSRYLVKRTGEKVFLECVQDMDHENMFWYRQDPGLGLRLIYFSYDVKMKEKGDIPEGYSVSREKKERFSLILESASTNQTSMYLCASSPIGHGYGEQFFGPGTRLTVL.

This sequence joins TRBV5-8 and TRBJ2-5, with D possibly TRBD1 on 7 matching bases. V dropped 0 bases and J dropped 5 bases, with 14 bases sitting between them. Per germline, CDR1 SGHTS and CDR2 YDEGEE. The CDR3 is 15 residues long. The CDR3: CASSLGSGGQETQYF. The DNA for the CDR3 is TGTGCCAGCAGCTTGGGGTCCGGGGGACAGGAGACCCAGTACTTC.

The chain carries TRBV9 and TRBJ2-1, with D perhaps TRBD2 (6 bases). CDR1 SGDLS and CDR2 YYNGEE come from the germline V gene. Trimming pared 4 bases from V and 7 bases from J, leaving 12 bases between. This CDR3 has 13 residues. The CDR3 loop is CASSPRGGNEQFF. As DNA, the CDR3 is TGTGCCAGCAGCCCCCGCGGAGGGAATGAGCAGTTCTTC.

The chain links TRBV15 to TRBJ1-2, with 7 bases matching TRBD1. The V segment lost 4 bases and the J segment 4 bases; nucleotides outside the gene matches: 12. CDR3 length: 16 residues. The germline CDR1 and CDR2 sequences are LNHNV and YYDKDF (reference sequence). The CDR3 nucleotides read TGTGCCACCAGCACTACTCTATTCCAGGGGGGCTATGGCTACACCTTC. As protein: CATSTTLFQGGYGYTF.

J is TRBJ1-1 and V is TRBV18; D is undetermined. CDR3 length: 14 amino acids. The V gene's germline CDR1 is KGHSH and CDR2 LQKENI. The V end lost 3 bases, the J end lost 4 bases, and 12 bases lay between the germline ends. This CDR3 reads CASSPRVEGTEAFF. Written as DNA, the CDR3 is TGTGCCAGCTCACCTCGGGTGGAGGGCACTGAAGCTTTCTTT.

The chain carries TRBV5-4 and TRBJ2-1; the match to TRBD2 covers 7 bases. CDR3 length equals 18 residues. The trim removed 0 bases at V and 0 bases at J, leaving 9 bases unmatched. Germline CDR1 is SGHNT and CDR2 is YYREEE (reference sequence). In DNA form, the CDR3 reads TGTGCCAGCAGCTTGGGCGCAAGCGGGGCGAGCTCCTACAATGAGCAGTTCTTC. Translation: CASSLGASGASSYNEQFF. The full variable domain, its missing parts supplied by reference TRBV5-4 and TRBJ2-1, is ETGVTQSPTHLIKTRGQQVTLRCSSQSGHNTVSWYQQALGQGPQFIFQYYREEENGRGNFPPRFSGLQFPNYSSELNVNALELDDSALYLCASSLGASGASSYNEQFFGPGTRLTVL.